This TCR beta chain comes out of a study of breast tumors, draining lymph nodes, adjacent tissues. The study's findings and limits: Tumors had less TCR diversity than lymph nodes, more than nontumor tissue.

This clonotype was seen ten or more times. Its antigen is not identified. TCRdb ran MiXCR on the multiplex PCR reads and lists one entry per CDR3 protein. The table records about 180,000 distinct CDR3 sequences, approximately 30% of them present only once. Axillary draining lymph nodes of breast cancer patients supplied the node samples. The CDR3 sequence is 16 residues long. V was cut by 3 bases and J by 6 bases, with 18 bases left in between. CDR1 LNHNV and CDR2 YYDKDF come from the germline V gene (reference sequence). Sequencing was done on a sample of axillary lymph node tissue. The sequence was collected from a female donor with breast cancer. Some clones in this sample may be carry-over from other donors' samples. The chain recombines TRBV15 with TRBJ1-5; D is possibly TRBD1 (5 bases). The CDR3 sequence is CATSRNRDRSFQPQHF. The CDR3 coding sequence is TGTGCCACCAGCAGGAACCGGGACCGCAGTTTTCAGCCCCAGCATTTT.